Listed below are T cell receptor beta chains from one sample, sequenced in a study of blood T cell repertoires in COVID-19. Repertoires were generated with immunoSEQ multiplex PCR, while TCRdb's copy carries only in-frame clones and drops some. The sample includes roughly 300,000 clones, about 93% seen only once; the top ten take more than 6%. The specimen sequenced was peripheral blood. Receptor source: a woman in her thirties with COVID-19, enrolled during active disease. CDR3s leave out the opening cysteine and the closing phenylalanine or tryptophan.

V gene,J gene,CDR3 protein
TRBV5-5,TRBJ2-3,ASSLGGTGEADTQY
TRBV6-5,TRBJ2-1,ASSYSSSGSMHEQF
TRBV5-1,TRBJ2-7,ASSRTGVEQY
TRBV4-1,TRBJ1-5,ASSLGLVSNQPQH
TRBV2,TRBJ1-1,ASMGTAGTEAF
TRBV27,TRBJ2-1,ASSGIGLAVYNEQF
TRBV29-1,TRBJ2-7,SVEDRNYEQY
TRBV6-5,TRBJ1-3,ASSKWTEQNTIY
TRBV11-2,TRBJ2-7,ASRGPREEQY
TRBV7-8,TRBJ1-5,ASSLDRSNQPQH
TRBV4-1,TRBJ1-4,ASSFSGTNEKLF
TRBV4-1,TRBJ1-1,ASSPSLSTEAF
TRBV10-1,TRBJ2-1,ASSGHLSSYNEQF
TRBV4-3,TRBJ2-7,ASSQDRLDEQY
TRBV4-3,TRBJ1-1,ASSQERGLSTEAF
TRBV27,TRBJ2-1,ASRGRGRANEQF
TRBV28,TRBJ2-7,ASTPGLAVSYEQY
TRBV28,TRBJ1-2,ATYREGYGYT
TRBV6-2/TRBV6-3,TRBJ1-5,ASSPRRTGGNQPQH
TRBV27,TRBJ2-7,ASSLSGTIYEQY
TRBV24-1,TRBJ2-7,ATSPSVGSDEQY
TRBV28,TRBJ2-2,ASSPKRQLTGELF
TRBV6-1,TRBJ1-1,ASSEGFRAEAF
TRBV28,TRBJ1-5,ASTYRVRQPQH
TRBV11-2,TRBJ2-2,ASTPRGDLTGELF
TRBV9,TRBJ1-3,ASSAGTGSGNTIY
TRBV7-9,TRBJ2-3,ASSLGGRASDTQY
TRBV7-8,TRBJ2-7,ASLGSGSPNEQY
TRBV2,TRBJ2-3,ARGGGQGMDTQY
TRBV9,TRBJ1-4,ASSVGGLDEKLF
TRBV6-1,TRBJ1-1,ASSGQVAGWNTEAF
TRBV4-1,TRBJ2-5,ASSQEMADPWETQY
TRBV30,TRBJ1-6,AWSRDRGYNSPLH
TRBV10-3,TRBJ1-6,AIRGEIYNSPLH
TRBV2,TRBJ2-7,ASSGGLAGHGRSYEQY
TRBV19,TRBJ2-1,ASSTLARLSYNEQF
TRBV21-1,TRBJ1-6,ASSKENQVYNSPLH